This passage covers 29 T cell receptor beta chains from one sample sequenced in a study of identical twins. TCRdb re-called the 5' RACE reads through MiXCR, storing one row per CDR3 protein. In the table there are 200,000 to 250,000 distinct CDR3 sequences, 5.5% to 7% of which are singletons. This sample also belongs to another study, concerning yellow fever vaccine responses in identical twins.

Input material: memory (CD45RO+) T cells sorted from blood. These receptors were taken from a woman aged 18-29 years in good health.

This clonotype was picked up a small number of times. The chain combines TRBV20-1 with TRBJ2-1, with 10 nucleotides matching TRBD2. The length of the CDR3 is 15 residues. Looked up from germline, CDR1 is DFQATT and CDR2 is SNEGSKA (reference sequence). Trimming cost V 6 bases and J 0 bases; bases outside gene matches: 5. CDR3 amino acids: CSALGLAVSYNEQFF. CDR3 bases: TGCAGTGCATTAGGACTAGCGGTCTCCTACAATGAGCAGTTCTTC.

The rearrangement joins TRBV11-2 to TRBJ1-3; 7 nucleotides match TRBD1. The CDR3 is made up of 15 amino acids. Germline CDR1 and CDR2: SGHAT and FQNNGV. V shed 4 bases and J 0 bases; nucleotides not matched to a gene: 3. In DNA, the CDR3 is TGTGCCAGCAGCTCGGGGACAGCCTCTGGAAACACCATATATTTT. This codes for CASSSGTASGNTIYF.

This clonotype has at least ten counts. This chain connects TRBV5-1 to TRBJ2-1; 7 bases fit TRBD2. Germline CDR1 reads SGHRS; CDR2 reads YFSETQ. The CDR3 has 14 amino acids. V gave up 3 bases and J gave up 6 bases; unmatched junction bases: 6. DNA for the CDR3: TGCGCCAGCAGCTCGGCCCCTAGCGGCAATGAGCAGTTCTTC. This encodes CASSSAPSGNEQFF. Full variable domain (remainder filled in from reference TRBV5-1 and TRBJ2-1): KAGVTQTPRYLIKTRGQQVTLSCSPISGHRSVSWYQQTPGQGLQFLFEYFSETQRNKGNFPGRFSGRQFSNSRSEMNVSTLELGDSALYLCASSSAPSGNEQFFGPGTRLTVL.

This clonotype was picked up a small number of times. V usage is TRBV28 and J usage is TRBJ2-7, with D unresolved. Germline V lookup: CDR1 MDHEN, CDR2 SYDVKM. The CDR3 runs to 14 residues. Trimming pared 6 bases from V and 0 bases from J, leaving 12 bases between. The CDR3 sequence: CASSEGGSSYEQYV. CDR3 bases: TGTGCCAGCAGCGAAGGCGGTAGCTCCTACGAGCAGTACGTC.

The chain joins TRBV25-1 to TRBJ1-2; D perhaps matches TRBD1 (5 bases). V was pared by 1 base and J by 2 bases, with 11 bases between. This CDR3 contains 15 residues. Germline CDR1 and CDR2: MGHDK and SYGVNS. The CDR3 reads CASSELQGLNYGYTF. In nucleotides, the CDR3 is TGTGCCAGCAGTGAATTGCAGGGCCTCAACTATGGCTACACCTTC.

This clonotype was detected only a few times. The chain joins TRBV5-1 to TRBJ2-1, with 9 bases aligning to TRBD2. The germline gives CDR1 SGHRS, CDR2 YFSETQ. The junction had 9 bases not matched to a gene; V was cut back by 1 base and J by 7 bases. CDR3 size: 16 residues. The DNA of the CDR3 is TGCGCCAGCAGCTTGAATGGCGGGGGGGCCGGGAATGAGCAGTTCTTC. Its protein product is CASSLNGGGAGNEQFF.

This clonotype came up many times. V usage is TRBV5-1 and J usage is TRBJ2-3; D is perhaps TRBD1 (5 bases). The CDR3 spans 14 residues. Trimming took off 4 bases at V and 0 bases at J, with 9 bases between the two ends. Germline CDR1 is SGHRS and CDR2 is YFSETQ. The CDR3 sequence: CASSPDRSTDTQYF. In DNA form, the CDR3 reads TGCGCCAGCAGCCCAGACAGAAGCACAGATACGCAGTATTTT.

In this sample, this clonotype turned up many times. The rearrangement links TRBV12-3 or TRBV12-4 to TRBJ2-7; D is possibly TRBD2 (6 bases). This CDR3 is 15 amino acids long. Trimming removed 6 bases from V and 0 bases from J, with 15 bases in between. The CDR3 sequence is CASRWGDAYSYEQYF. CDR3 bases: TGTGCCAGCAGATGGGGGGACGCTTACTCCTACGAGCAGTACTTC.

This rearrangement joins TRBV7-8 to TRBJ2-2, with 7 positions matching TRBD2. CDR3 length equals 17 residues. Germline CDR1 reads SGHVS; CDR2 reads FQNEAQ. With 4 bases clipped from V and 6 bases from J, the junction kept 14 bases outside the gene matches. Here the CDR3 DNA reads TGTGCCAGCAGCTCCCTTGGGGGAGGGTATGACGCCGGGGAGCTGTTTTTT. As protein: CASSSLGGGYDAGELFF. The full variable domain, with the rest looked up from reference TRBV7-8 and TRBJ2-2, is GAGVSQSPRYKVAKRGQDVALRCDPISGHVSLFWYQQALGQGPEFLTYFQNEAQLDKSGLPSDRFFAERPEGSVSTLKIQRTQQEDSAVYLCASSSLGGGYDAGELFFGEGSRLTVL.

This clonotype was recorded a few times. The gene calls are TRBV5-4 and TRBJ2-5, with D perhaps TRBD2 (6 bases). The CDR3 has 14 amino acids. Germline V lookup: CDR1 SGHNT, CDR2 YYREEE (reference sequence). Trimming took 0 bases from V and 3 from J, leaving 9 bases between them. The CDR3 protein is CASSLATGEETQYF. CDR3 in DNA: TGTGCCAGCAGCTTGGCTACGGGAGAAGAGACCCAGTACTTC.

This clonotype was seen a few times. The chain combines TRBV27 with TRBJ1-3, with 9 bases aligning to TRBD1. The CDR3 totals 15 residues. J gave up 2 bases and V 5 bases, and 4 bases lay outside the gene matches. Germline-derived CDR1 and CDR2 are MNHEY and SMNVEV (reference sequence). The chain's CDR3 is CASSKQGATGNTIYF. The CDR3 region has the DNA TGTGCCAGCAGTAAACAGGGGGCTACTGGAAACACCATATATTTT.

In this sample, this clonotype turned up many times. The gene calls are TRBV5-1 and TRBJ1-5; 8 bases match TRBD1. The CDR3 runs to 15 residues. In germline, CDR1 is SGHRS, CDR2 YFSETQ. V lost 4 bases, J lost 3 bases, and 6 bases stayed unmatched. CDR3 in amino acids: CASSPWTGPNQPQHF. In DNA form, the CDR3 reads TGCGCCAGCAGCCCATGGACAGGGCCCAATCAGCCCCAGCATTTT.

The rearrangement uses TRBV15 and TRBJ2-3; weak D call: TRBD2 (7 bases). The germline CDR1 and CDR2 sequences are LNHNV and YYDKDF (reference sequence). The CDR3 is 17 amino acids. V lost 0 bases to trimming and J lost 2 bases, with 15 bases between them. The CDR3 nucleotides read TGTGCCACCAGCAGAGATTTAACGGGGGGCCTCACAGATACGCAGTATTTT. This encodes CATSRDLTGGLTDTQYF.

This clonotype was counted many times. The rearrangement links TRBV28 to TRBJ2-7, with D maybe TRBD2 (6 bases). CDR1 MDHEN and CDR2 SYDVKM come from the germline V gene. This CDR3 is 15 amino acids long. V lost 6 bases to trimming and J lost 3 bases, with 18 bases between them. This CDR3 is CASRPDRRAIYEQYF. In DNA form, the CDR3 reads TGTGCCAGCAGGCCCGATCGGAGGGCTATCTACGAGCAGTACTTC.

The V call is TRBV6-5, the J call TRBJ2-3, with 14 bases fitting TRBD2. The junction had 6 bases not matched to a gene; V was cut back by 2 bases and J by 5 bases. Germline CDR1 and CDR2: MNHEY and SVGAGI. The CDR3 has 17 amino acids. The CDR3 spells CASSYPTSGGAVDTQYF. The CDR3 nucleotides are TGTGCCAGCAGTTACCCGACTAGCGGGGGGGCCGTAGATACGCAGTATTTT.

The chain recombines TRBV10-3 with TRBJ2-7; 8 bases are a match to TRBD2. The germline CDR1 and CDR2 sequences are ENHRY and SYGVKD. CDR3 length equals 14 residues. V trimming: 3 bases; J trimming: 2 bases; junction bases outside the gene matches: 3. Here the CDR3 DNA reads TGTGCCATCAGTGACACCGGGAGGGCCTACGAGCAGTACTTC. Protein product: CAISDTGRAYEQYF.

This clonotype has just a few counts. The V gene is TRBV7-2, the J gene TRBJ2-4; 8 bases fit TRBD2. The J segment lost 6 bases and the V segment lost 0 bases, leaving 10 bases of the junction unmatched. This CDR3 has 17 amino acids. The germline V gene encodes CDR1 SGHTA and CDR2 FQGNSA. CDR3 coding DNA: TGTGCCAGCAGCTTAGCGGCCAGCGGGGGCCTATTAAACATTCAGTACTTC. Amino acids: CASSLAASGGLLNIQYF.

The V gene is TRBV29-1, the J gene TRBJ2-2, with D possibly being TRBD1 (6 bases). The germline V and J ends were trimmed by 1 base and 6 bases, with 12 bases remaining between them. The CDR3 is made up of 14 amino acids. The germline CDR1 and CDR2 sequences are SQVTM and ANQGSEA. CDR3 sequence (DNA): TGCAGCGTTGAAGCTACAGGGAGTCCCGGGGAGCTGTTTTTT. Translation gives CSVEATGSPGELFF.

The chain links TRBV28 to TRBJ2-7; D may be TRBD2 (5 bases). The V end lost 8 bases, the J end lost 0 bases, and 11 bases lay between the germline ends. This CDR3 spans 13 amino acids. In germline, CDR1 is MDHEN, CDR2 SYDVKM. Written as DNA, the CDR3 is TGTGCCAGCCATTCTAGCAGCTCCTACGAGCAGTACGTC. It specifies CASHSSSSYEQYV.

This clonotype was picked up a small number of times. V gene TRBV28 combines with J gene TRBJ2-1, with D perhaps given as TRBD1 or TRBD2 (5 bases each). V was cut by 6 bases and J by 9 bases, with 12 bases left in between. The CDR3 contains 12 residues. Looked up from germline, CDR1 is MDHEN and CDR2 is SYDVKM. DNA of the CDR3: TGTGCCAGCAGAGCGGCAGGGACTGAGCAGTTCTTC. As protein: CASRAAGTEQFF. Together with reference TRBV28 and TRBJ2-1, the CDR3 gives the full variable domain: DVKVTQSSRYLVKRTGEKVFLECVQDMDHENMFWYRQDPGLGLRLIYFSYDVKMKEKGDIPEGYSVSREKKERFSLILESASTNQTSMYLCASRAAGTEQFFGPGTRLTVL.

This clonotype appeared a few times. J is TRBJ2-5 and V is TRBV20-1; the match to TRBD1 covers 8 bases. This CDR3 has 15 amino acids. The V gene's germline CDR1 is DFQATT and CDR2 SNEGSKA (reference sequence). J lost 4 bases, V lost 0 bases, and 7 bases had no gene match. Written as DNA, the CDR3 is TGCAGTGCTAGAGAGGGACAGGTTTGGGGAGAGACCCAGTACTTC. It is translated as CSAREGQVWGETQYF.

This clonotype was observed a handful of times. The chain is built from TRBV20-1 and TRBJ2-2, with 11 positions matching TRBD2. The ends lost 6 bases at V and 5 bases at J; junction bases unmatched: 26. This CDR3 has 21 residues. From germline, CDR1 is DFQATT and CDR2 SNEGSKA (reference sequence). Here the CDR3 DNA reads TGCAGTGCAAAGGGGTTAGGGGGCTCGACTAGCGGGACTTACGAAACCGGGGAGCTGTTTTTT. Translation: CSAKGLGGSTSGTYETGELFF.

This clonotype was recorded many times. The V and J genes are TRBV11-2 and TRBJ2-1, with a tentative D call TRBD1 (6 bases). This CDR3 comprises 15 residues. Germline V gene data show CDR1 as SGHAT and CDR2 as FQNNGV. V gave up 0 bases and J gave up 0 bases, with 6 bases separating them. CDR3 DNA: TGTGCCAGCAGCTTAGACAGGGGCTCCTACAATGAGCAGTTCTTC. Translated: CASSLDRGSYNEQFF.

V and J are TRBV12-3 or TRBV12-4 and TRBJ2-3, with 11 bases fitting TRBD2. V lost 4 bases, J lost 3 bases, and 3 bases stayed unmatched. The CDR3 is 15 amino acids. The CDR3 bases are TGTGCCAGCAGTTCTAGCGGGAGGACTACAGATACGCAGTATTTT. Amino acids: CASSSSGRTTDTQYF.

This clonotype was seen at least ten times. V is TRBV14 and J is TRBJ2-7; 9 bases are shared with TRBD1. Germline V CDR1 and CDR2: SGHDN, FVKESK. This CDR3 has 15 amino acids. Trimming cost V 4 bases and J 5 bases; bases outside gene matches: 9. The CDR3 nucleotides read TGTGCCAGCAGCCCGATAGGGACAGGGAAACACGAGCAGTACTTC. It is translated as CASSPIGTGKHEQYF. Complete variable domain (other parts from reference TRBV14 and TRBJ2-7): EAGVTQFPSHSVIEKGQTVTLRCDPISGHDNLYWYRRVMGKEIKFLLHFVKESKQDESGMPNNRFLAERTGGTYSTLKVQPAELEDSGVYFCASSPIGTGKHEQYFGPGTRLTVT.

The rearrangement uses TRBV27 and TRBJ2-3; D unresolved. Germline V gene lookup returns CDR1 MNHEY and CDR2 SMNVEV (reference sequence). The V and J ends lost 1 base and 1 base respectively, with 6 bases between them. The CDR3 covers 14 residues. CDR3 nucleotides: TGTGCCAGCAGTTTATTTGACGGCACAGATACGCAGTATTTT. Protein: CASSLFDGTDTQYF.

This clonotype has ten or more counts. The CDR3 DNA sequence: TGCAGCGGAAACAGGGGTTGGACCGTAGGCACTGAAGCTTTCTTT. Protein product: CSGNRGWTVGTEAFF. The chain employs TRBV29-1 and TRBJ1-1; 7 nucleotides align to TRBD1. Germline lookup yields CDR1 SQVTM and CDR2 ANQGSEA. V dropped 7 bases and J dropped 4; count of bases not matched to a gene: 15. The CDR3 is 15 residues long.

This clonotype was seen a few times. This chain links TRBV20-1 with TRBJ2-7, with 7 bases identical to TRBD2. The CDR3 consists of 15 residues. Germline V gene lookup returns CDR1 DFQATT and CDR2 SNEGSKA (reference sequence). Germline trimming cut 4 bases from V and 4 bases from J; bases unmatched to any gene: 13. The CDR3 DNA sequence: TGCAGTGCTACCGACCCTTACGGGAGGAGTTACGAGCAGTACTTC. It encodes CSATDPYGRSYEQYF.

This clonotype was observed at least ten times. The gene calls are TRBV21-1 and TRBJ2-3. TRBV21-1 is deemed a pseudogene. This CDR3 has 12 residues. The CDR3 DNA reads TGTGCCAGCGGTACTGCCACAGATACGCAGTATTTT. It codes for CASGTATDTQYF.